Following are 27 T cell receptor beta chains from one sample sequenced in a study of CD4 T cells in relation to SARS-CoV-2 and coronaviruses listed by TCRdb under 2021. Library prep was done by the immunoSEQ multiplex PCR assay. What TCRdb holds here is the immuneACCESS table cut down to in-frame rearrangements. Part of the clones is not present; checked against another copy, under half of the missing clones reflect an unresolved V gene, and the others are unexplained. In all, the sample holds around 40,000 clones, and about 80% of those were seen once. About 1.2% of the sample rests with the top ten. These TCRs are of unknown antigen specificity. Sequencing was carried out using naive CD4+ T cells from PBMCs, cultured in vitro. The cell subset or site label corresponds to: naive CD4+ T cells isolated by negative enrichment. These receptors were obtained from an adult with COVID-19.

This sequence joins TRBV27 and TRBJ2-7; 10 bases fit TRBD2. This CDR3 contains 15 residues. The germline CDR1 and CDR2 sequences are MNHEY and SMNVEV (reference sequence). Trimming took 5 bases from V and 7 from J; bases not matched to a gene: 11. CDR3 nucleotide sequence: TGTGCCAGCAGTCCGTCCGGGACTAGCGCGTATGAGCAGTACTTC. Translation gives CASSPSGTSAYEQYF.

The rearrangement joins TRBV7-2 to TRBJ2-1; 8 positions match TRBD2. V trimming: 5 bases; J trimming: 7 bases; junction bases outside the gene matches: 1. Germline lookup yields CDR1 SGHTA and CDR2 FQGNSA. This CDR3 spans 12 amino acids. In DNA form, the CDR3 reads TGTGCCAGCAGCCGGGGGGGGAATGAGCAGTTCTTC. Encoded protein: CASSRGGNEQFF.

In its sample, this clone was seen once. The rearrangement uses TRBV5-1 and TRBJ2-3, with a weak D call TRBD1 (6 bases). The germline V gene encodes CDR1 SGHRS and CDR2 YFSETQ. The CDR3 loop spans 14 amino acids. V gave up 0 bases and J gave up 2 bases, with 7 bases separating them. Here the CDR3 DNA reads TGCGCCAGCAGCTTGGCAGGGGTCACAGATACGCAGTATTTT. Its translation: CASSLAGVTDTQYF.

This clone appeared a single time. The rearrangement joins TRBV7-9 to TRBJ1-2; D uncertain. Trimming removed 3 bases from V and 8 bases from J, with 19 bases in between. CDR1 SEHNR and CDR2 FQNEAQ come from the germline V gene (reference sequence). This CDR3 has 15 amino acids. This CDR3 is CASSFTGDTYRGYTF. The CDR3 DNA reads as TGTGCCAGCAGCTTTACTGGTGACACATATCGGGGCTACACCTTC.

The chain links TRBV24-1 to TRBJ2-1; tentatively, D is TRBD2 (5 bases). V lost 4 bases and J 5 bases, leaving 14 bases between the germline ends. CDR1 is KGHDR, CDR2 SFDVKD, per germline. The CDR3 is made up of 15 amino acids. CDR3: CATSDRGQGNNEQFF. The DNA for the CDR3 is TGTGCCACCAGTGACCGGGGTCAAGGGAACAATGAGCAGTTCTTC.

V gene TRBV7-6 combines with J gene TRBJ2-2; D ambiguous. The CDR3 sequence is 15 residues long. The V end was cut by 1 base, the J end by 5 bases, with 11 bases between. From germline, CDR1 is SGHVS and CDR2 FNYEAQ. The CDR3 region has the DNA TGTGCCAGCAGCTTAGAGAGCGCCTTAACCGGGGAGCTGTTTTTT. Translating gives CASSLESALTGELFF. The full variable domain, rest sourced from reference TRBV7-6 and TRBJ2-2, is GAGVSQSPRYKVTKRGQDVALRCDPISGHVSLYWYRQALGQGPEFLTYFNYEAQQDKSGLPNDRFSAERPEGSISTLTIQRTEQRDSAMYRCASSLESALTGELFFGEGSRLTVL.

The chain couples TRBV5-1 to TRBJ1-1, with TRBD1 matching over 9 bases. Germline loops: CDR1 SGHRS, CDR2 YFSETQ. CDR3 size: 15 residues. Unmatched junction bases numbered 8, after V lost 4 bases and J lost 4 bases. The CDR3 DNA reads TGCGCCAGCAGCCGCGAACGACAGGGGGTCACTGAAGCTTTCTTT. It encodes CASSRERQGVTEAFF.

This clone was picked up one time. This chain joins TRBV21-1 and TRBJ2-3; TRBD2, the D gene given by the table, was not confirmed from the DNA. TRBV21-1 is tagged as a pseudogene. CDR3 length: 16 residues. CDR3 amino acids: CASFFLAATSTDTQYF. DNA of the CDR3: TGTGCCAGCTTCTTTTTAGCGGCCACTAGCACAGATACGCAGTATTTT.

The gene calls are TRBV2 and TRBJ2-3, with no clear D. Germline CDR1 and CDR2: SNHLY and FYNNEI. V lost 2 bases, J lost 3 bases, and 3 bases lay in between. This CDR3 has 12 amino acids. The CDR3 DNA reads as TGTGCCAGCAGTGAATTGACAGATACGCAGTATTTT. It is translated as CASSELTDTQYF.

V and J are TRBV7-3 and TRBJ2-3; 8 bases are shared with TRBD1. CDR3 size: 15 residues. V was pared by 5 bases and J by 5 bases, with 9 bases of the junction left unmatched. CDR1 and CDR2 (germline): SGHTA, FQGTGA. Here the CDR3 DNA reads TGTGCCAGCAGCCCCCAGGGGGCCCGGGGAGATACGCAGTATTTT. Protein product: CASSPQGARGDTQYF.

The V gene is TRBV19, the J gene TRBJ1-2; D ambiguous. V lost 3 bases to trimming and J lost 0 bases, with 11 bases between them. Per the germline V gene, CDR1 is LNHDA and CDR2 is SQIVND (reference sequence). The CDR3 runs to 15 residues. The DNA for the CDR3 is TGTGCCAGTAGTATTCTCGGCAATTCTAACTATGGCTACACCTTC. The encoded protein is CASSILGNSNYGYTF. The whole variable domain, remainder taken from reference TRBV19 and TRBJ1-2, is DGGITQSPKYLFRKEGQNVTLSCEQNLNHDAMYWYRQDPGQGLRLIYYSQIVNDFQKGDIAEGYSVSREKKESFPLTVTSAQKNPTAFYLCASSILGNSNYGYTFGSGTRLTVV.

The chain has TRBV27 and TRBJ1-1; 9 bases align to TRBD1. The length of the CDR3 is 13 residues. V was pared by 4 bases and J by 4 bases, with 1 base of the junction left unmatched. Germline V gene sequence: CDR1 MNHEY, CDR2 SMNVEV (reference sequence). The chain's CDR3 is CASSWGQGTEAFF. As DNA, the CDR3 is TGTGCCAGCAGTTGGGGACAGGGCACTGAAGCTTTCTTT.

The table lists this clone with a few counts. In DNA form, the CDR3 reads TGTGCCAGCAGCGAGGGGACTAGCGTGACGGGGAGATACAATGAGCAGTTCTTC. This gives the protein CASSEGTSVTGRYNEQFF. The chain links TRBV9 to TRBJ2-1, with 10 bases lining up with TRBD2. V gave up 3 bases and J gave up 4 bases; unmatched junction bases: 13. CDR3 size: 18 residues. Germline V gene data show CDR1 as SGDLS and CDR2 as YYNGEE.

This clone was observed once. The chain couples TRBV19 to TRBJ2-3, with 8 bases that match TRBD2. Germline CDR1 is LNHDA and CDR2 is SQIVND (reference sequence). The CDR3 sequence is 17 residues long. Germline trimming cut 3 bases from V and 4 bases from J; bases unmatched to any gene: 12. The DNA of the CDR3 is TGTGCCAGTAGTATGACTAGTACGGGAGGGCCCGCAGATACGCAGTATTTT. It yields the protein CASSMTSTGGPADTQYF.

The chain recombines TRBV6-5 with TRBJ2-3; D ambiguous. V lost 7 bases, J lost 1 base, and 9 bases lay in between. Germline loops: CDR1 MNHEY, CDR2 SVGAGI. This CDR3 spans 13 amino acids. The CDR3 region is CASIGPGTDTQYF. The CDR3, as DNA: TGTGCCAGCATCGGACCAGGCACAGATACGCAGTATTTT.

V and J are TRBV10-3 and TRBJ2-3; 9 bases fit TRBD2. Germline V gene data show CDR1 as ENHRY and CDR2 as SYGVKD. The CDR3 runs to 17 residues. The V gene end was trimmed by 6 bases and the J gene end by 1 base; junction bases not matched to a gene: 11. CDR3 nucleotide sequence: TGTGCCATCAGAGGCGGGAGGGCCCTCGCGGGCACAGATACGCAGTATTTT. It translates to CAIRGGRALAGTDTQYF.

The chain is built from TRBV3-1 (or the pseudogene TRBV3-2) and TRBJ2-2; 7 nucleotides line up with TRBD2. CDR3 length: 15 amino acids. The V and J ends lost 3 bases and 7 bases, in that order; junction bases with no gene match: 8. Germline values: CDR1 LGHDT, CDR2 YNNKEL (reference sequence). The CDR3: CASSHQWKRDGELFF. The CDR3 DNA reads as TGTGCCAGCAGCCATCAATGGAAGCGGGACGGGGAGCTGTTTTTT.

The J gene is TRBJ2-1, the V gene TRBV24-1; perhaps TRBD2 as D (6 bases). The CDR3 is 16 residues long. Trimming shortened V by 3 bases and J by 4 bases, and 15 bases separated the two germline ends. CDR1 is KGHDR and CDR2 is SFDVKD in the germline V gene. CDR3 residues: CATSDRGKGLYNEQFF. The CDR3 nucleotides read TGTGCCACCAGTGATCGGGGCAAGGGACTTTACAATGAGCAGTTCTTC.

Only a few counts were recorded for this clone. The chain recombines TRBV4-1 with TRBJ2-3; the D is unclear. Trimming took 2 bases from V and 2 from J, leaving 8 bases between them. The CDR3 is made up of 14 amino acids. In germline, CDR1 is MGHRA, CDR2 YSYEKL. The CDR3 is CASSQHQNTDTQYF. DNA of the CDR3: TGCGCCAGCAGCCAACACCAAAACACAGATACGCAGTATTTT.

This clone was seen just once. The chain employs TRBV9 and TRBJ2-3, with D possibly being TRBD1 or TRBD2 (5 bases each). V was trimmed by 0 bases and J by 4 bases, leaving 18 bases between them. The CDR3 sequence is 17 residues long. Germline V lookup: CDR1 SGDLS, CDR2 YYNGEE. CDR3 region: CASSVGISWGLADTQYF. The CDR3, as DNA: TGTGCCAGCAGCGTAGGAATTAGCTGGGGGTTAGCAGATACGCAGTATTTT.

This chain links TRBV7-9 with TRBJ2-7; D may match TRBD1 or TRBD2 (5 bases each). This CDR3 is 15 amino acids long. CDR1 and CDR2 (germline): SEHNR, FQNEAQ (reference sequence). V lost 3 bases and J 2 bases, leaving 14 bases between the germline ends. The CDR3 protein is CASSFGGRIPYEQYF. In nucleotides, the CDR3 is TGTGCCAGCAGCTTTGGGGGACGGATCCCCTACGAGCAGTACTTC.

Notes on this clone: The junction departs from germline at one end; a sequencing error may be responsible. The CDR3: CATSDRDRVQF. CDR3 nucleotides: TGTGCCACCAGCGACCGGGACAGGGTCCAGTTC. The chain employs TRBV15 and TRBJ2-7; 9 nucleotides match TRBD1. The CDR3 covers 11 residues. CDR1 LNHNV and CDR2 YYDKDF come from the germline V gene (reference sequence).

This chain connects TRBV4-3 to TRBJ2-7; D remains unclear. CDR3 size: 14 residues. V was trimmed by 1 base and J by 0 bases, leaving 7 bases between them. Germline-derived CDR1 and CDR2 are LGHNA and YSLEER. CDR3 nucleotide sequence: TGCGCCAGCAGCCAAGGCATAGACTCCTACGAGCAGTACTTC. Its protein product is CASSQGIDSYEQYF.

The chain carries TRBV10-2 and TRBJ2-2, with D tentatively TRBD2 (6 bases). The CDR3 runs to 16 residues. In germline, CDR1 is WSHSY, CDR2 SAAADI. The V end lost 4 bases, the J end lost 0 bases, and 12 bases lay between the germline ends. For the CDR3, the DNA is TGCGCCAGCAGTGCCGGGACTGCCACGAACACCGGGGAGCTGTTTTTT. Amino acids: CASSAGTATNTGELFF.

The V gene is TRBV5-4, the J gene TRBJ2-4, with D possibly being TRBD1 (6 bases). CDR1 and CDR2 (germline): SGHNT, YYREEE (reference sequence). The V end lost 4 bases, the J end lost 0 bases, and 11 bases lay between the germline ends. The CDR3 is made up of 15 amino acids. The CDR3 here is CASSVDSLAKNIQYF. As DNA, the CDR3 is TGTGCCAGCAGCGTGGACAGTCTAGCCAAAAACATTCAGTACTTC.

The rearrangement links TRBV6-6 to TRBJ2-3; D remains unclear. V dropped 5 bases and J dropped 5 bases, with 8 bases sitting between them. Per germline, CDR1 MNHNY and CDR2 SVGAGI (reference sequence). The CDR3 totals 12 residues. The CDR3 spells CASSGSRDTQYF. The DNA of the CDR3 is TGTGCCAGCAGTGGCAGTCGAGATACGCAGTATTTT.

The chain combines TRBV5-1 with TRBJ2-7; tentatively, D is TRBD1 (6 bases). Germline V CDR1 and CDR2: SGHRS, YFSETQ. The length of the CDR3 is 13 residues. The V end was cut by 4 bases, the J end by 2 bases, with 10 bases between. CDR3 sequence reads: CASSPDSAYEQYF. The CDR3 DNA is TGCGCCAGCAGCCCGGACAGCGCCTACGAGCAGTACTTC.